This T cell receptor beta chain was captured in a study of T cell repertoires in cytomegalovirus infection. Study-level information: TCR beta signatures that were public indicated CMV infection and matching HLA type. Findings and caveats of the study: Dominant in the ex vivo response were TCR beta clonotypes restricted by HLA-C and specific for CMV.

V lost 4 bases and J lost 4, with 11 bases in between. CDR3 length: 15 amino acids. This clonotype was detected many times. Its antigen is unidentified. TCRdb re-called the reads with MiXCR, one entry per CDR3 protein. The table includes some 220,000 distinct CDR3 sequences, roughly 6.5% detected once. This chain joins TRBV23-1 and TRBJ2-6; D could derive from TRBD1 or TRBD2 (5 bases each). Being an ORF, TRBV23-1 has a function that is uncertain. This clonotype was sampled from a human donor in good health (CMV status not recorded). Some clones in this sample may be carry-over from other donors' samples. Sequencing was done on a sample of PBMCs. The CDR3 reads CASSREGYGANVLTF. The CDR3, as DNA: TGCGCCAGCAGTCGAGAGGGGTACGGGGCCAACGTCCTGACTTTC.